A selection of T cell receptor beta chains follows, all from one sample in a study of blood T cell repertoires in COVID-19. Only in-frame clones appear in the TCRdb table, and some are missing; sequencing was by immunoSEQ multiplex PCR. Here the sample spans more than 200,000 clones, 87% being singletons. The sequenced sample was peripheral blood. The origin of the receptors is a man between 18 and 29 years old with active or convalescent COVID-19. Each CDR3 is given with its conserved first and last residue. The order of the fields is V gene, clone size, D gene, J gene, CDR3 protein, CDR3 DNA. The D gene is left open where the match is weak. Clone size, where shown, is once, few, many, or a class for clones that have expanded.

v_gene: TRBV29-1; abundance: -; d_gene: TRBD1; j_gene: TRBJ1-2; CDR3aa: CSVEGQGEHGYTF; CDR3nt: TGCAGCGTTGAAGGGCAGGGGGAACATGGCTACACCTTC
v_gene: TRBV27; abundance: -; d_gene: -; j_gene: TRBJ1-2; CDR3aa: CASRGTDYYGYTF; CDR3nt: TGTGCCAGCCGCGGGACCGACTACTATGGCTACACCTTC
v_gene: TRBV28; abundance: -; d_gene: -; j_gene: TRBJ1-5; CDR3aa: CASSGDQPQHF; CDR3nt: TGTGCCAGCAGTGGAGACCAGCCCCAGCATTTT
v_gene: TRBV4-3; abundance: once; d_gene: TRBD1; j_gene: TRBJ2-3; CDR3aa: CASSQSGTGGDTQYF; CDR3nt: TGCGCCAGCAGCCAGTCCGGGACAGGCGGGGATACGCAGTATTTT
v_gene: TRBV7-2; abundance: -; d_gene: TRBD2; j_gene: TRBJ2-3; CDR3aa: CASSPKTSGSIDTQYF; CDR3nt: TGTGCCAGCAGCCCGAAAACTAGCGGGAGCATAGATACGCAGTATTTT
v_gene: TRBV30; abundance: -; d_gene: -; j_gene: TRBJ1-3; CDR3aa: CAWSVRGQGNTIYF; CDR3nt: TGTGCCTGGAGTGTACGTGGACAGGGAAACACCATATATTTT
v_gene: TRBV19; abundance: -; d_gene: -; j_gene: TRBJ2-7; CDR3aa: CASSRQAPGFEQYF; CDR3nt: TGTGCCAGTAGTAGACAGGCCCCCGGGTTCGAGCAGTACTTC
v_gene: TRBV5-1; abundance: -; d_gene: -; j_gene: TRBJ2-3; CDR3aa: CASSLAGPGGSPDTQYF; CDR3nt: TGCGCCAGCAGCTTGGCGGGGCCAGGGGGGTCCCCAGATACGCAGTATTTT
v_gene: TRBV12-3/TRBV12-4; abundance: -; d_gene: -; j_gene: TRBJ1-1; CDR3aa: CASTRERNTEAFF; CDR3nt: TGTGCCAGCACGAGGGAGAGAAACACTGAAGCTTTCTTT
v_gene: TRBV9; abundance: few; d_gene: -; j_gene: TRBJ2-7; CDR3aa: CASSVGDNPYEQYF; CDR3nt: TGTGCCAGCAGCGTAGGCGACAATCCCTACGAGCAGTACTTC
v_gene: TRBV30; abundance: few; d_gene: TRBD1; j_gene: TRBJ1-5; CDR3aa: CAWRPRDRGQPQHF; CDR3nt: TGTGCCTGGAGACCCCGGGACAGGGGGCAGCCCCAGCATTTT
v_gene: TRBV2; abundance: -; d_gene: -; j_gene: TRBJ2-2; CDR3aa: CASRRIAGELFF; CDR3nt: TGTGCCAGCAGGAGAATCGCCGGGGAGCTGTTTTTT
v_gene: TRBV7-2; abundance: -; d_gene: TRBD1; j_gene: TRBJ2-7; CDR3aa: CASSASTGYEQYF; CDR3nt: TGTGCCAGCAGCGCATCGACAGGGTACGAGCAGTACTTC
v_gene: TRBV14; abundance: -; d_gene: -; j_gene: TRBJ2-7; CDR3aa: CASSQGLGAHLYEQYF; CDR3nt: TGTGCCAGCAGCCAAGGATTAGGGGCGCACCTCTACGAGCAGTACTTC
v_gene: TRBV6-5; abundance: -; d_gene: TRBD1; j_gene: TRBJ1-5; CDR3aa: CASKQGVSQPQHF; CDR3nt: TGTGCCAGCAAACAGGGGGTAAGCCAGCCCCAGCATTTT
v_gene: TRBV19; abundance: -; d_gene: -; j_gene: TRBJ1-2; CDR3aa: CASSTTNYGYTF; CDR3nt: TGTGCCAGTAGTACAACTAACTATGGCTACACCTTC
v_gene: TRBV5-6; abundance: once; d_gene: TRBD1; j_gene: TRBJ1-2; CDR3aa: CASSLAAGTGLNYGYTF; CDR3nt: TGTGCCAGCAGCTTGGCGGCCGGGACAGGCCTTAACTATGGCTACACCTTC
v_gene: TRBV27; abundance: -; d_gene: TRBD1; j_gene: TRBJ1-2; CDR3aa: CASSSRDRSTGYTF; CDR3nt: TGTGCCAGCAGTTCGAGGGACAGGTCAACCGGCTACACCTTC
v_gene: TRBV28; abundance: -; d_gene: TRBD1; j_gene: TRBJ2-7; CDR3aa: CASIGGDRSYEQYF; CDR3nt: TGTGCCAGCATTGGAGGGGACAGGTCCTACGAGCAGTACTTC
v_gene: TRBV27; abundance: -; d_gene: -; j_gene: TRBJ2-1; CDR3aa: CASSLSVPGYNEQFF; CDR3nt: TGTGCCAGCAGTTTATCTGTTCCGGGCTACAATGAGCAGTTCTTC
v_gene: TRBV7-9; abundance: once; d_gene: -; j_gene: TRBJ1-1; CDR3aa: CASSLEAGTEAFF; CDR3nt: TGTGCCAGCAGCTTGGAAGCGGGCACTGAAGCTTTCTTT
v_gene: TRBV7-2; abundance: once; d_gene: -; j_gene: TRBJ2-1; CDR3aa: CASSLFLTMRSYNEQFF; CDR3nt: TGTGCCAGCAGCTTATTCCTTACCATGAGGTCCTACAATGAGCAGTTCTTC
v_gene: TRBV24-1; abundance: -; d_gene: -; j_gene: TRBJ2-3; CDR3aa: CATSDLQEGSDTQYF; CDR3nt: TGTGCCACCAGTGATTTGCAGGAGGGTTCAGATACGCAGTATTTT
v_gene: TRBV20-1; abundance: -; d_gene: TRBD2; j_gene: TRBJ2-3; CDR3aa: CSASTGGGTDTQYF; CDR3nt: TGCAGTGCTAGTACGGGCGGGGGTACAGATACGCAGTATTTT
v_gene: TRBV10-3; abundance: -; d_gene: -; j_gene: TRBJ2-1; CDR3aa: CATRGESYNEQFF; CDR3nt: TGTGCAACTAGAGGTGAATCCTACAATGAGCAGTTCTTC
v_gene: TRBV19; abundance: -; d_gene: TRBD1; j_gene: TRBJ1-5; CDR3aa: CASSPRQGGTNQPQHF; CDR3nt: TGTGCCAGTAGTCCACGACAGGGTGGGACCAATCAGCCCCAGCATTTT
v_gene: TRBV9; abundance: -; d_gene: TRBD1; j_gene: TRBJ1-2; CDR3aa: CASSGGQGPNYGYTF; CDR3nt: TGTGCCAGCAGCGGTGGACAGGGCCCTAACTATGGCTACACCTTC
v_gene: TRBV20-1; abundance: few; d_gene: TRBD2; j_gene: TRBJ2-7; CDR3aa: CSASPSGRYEQYF; CDR3nt: TGCAGTGCTAGTCCCAGCGGGAGATACGAGCAGTACTTC
v_gene: TRBV5-1; abundance: -; d_gene: TRBD1; j_gene: TRBJ1-2; CDR3aa: CASSTTGRGGYTF; CDR3nt: TGCGCCAGCAGCACGACAGGGAGAGGTGGCTACACCTTC
v_gene: TRBV29-1; abundance: -; d_gene: -; j_gene: TRBJ1-1; CDR3aa: CSVDIGGLTEAFF; CDR3nt: TGCAGCGTTGACATCGGGGGGCTAACTGAAGCTTTCTTT
v_gene: TRBV10-2; abundance: -; d_gene: TRBD1; j_gene: TRBJ2-2; CDR3aa: CASSGGQGMNTGELFF; CDR3nt: TGCGCCAGCAGTGGGGGACAGGGGATGAACACCGGGGAGCTGTTTTTT
v_gene: TRBV10-3; abundance: once; d_gene: -; j_gene: TRBJ2-3; CDR3aa: CAISVAGSGTDTQYF; CDR3nt: TGTGCCATCAGTGTGGCGGGGTCTGGCACAGATACGCAGTATTTT
v_gene: TRBV3-1/TRBV3-2; abundance: once; d_gene: TRBD2; j_gene: TRBJ2-1; CDR3aa: CASSQPGGYNEQFF; CDR3nt: TGTGCCAGCAGCCAACCGGGGGGGTACAATGAGCAGTTCTTC
v_gene: TRBV13; abundance: once; d_gene: TRBD2; j_gene: TRBJ2-1; CDR3aa: CASSFPQLAGSYNEQFF; CDR3nt: TGTGCCAGCAGCTTCCCTCAACTAGCGGGGTCCTACAATGAGCAGTTCTTC
v_gene: TRBV19; abundance: -; d_gene: -; j_gene: TRBJ1-2; CDR3aa: CASSIGTQGNYGYTF; CDR3nt: TGTGCCAGTAGTATCGGTACTCAGGGGAACTATGGCTACACCTTC
v_gene: TRBV3-1/TRBV3-2; abundance: -; d_gene: TRBD2; j_gene: TRBJ2-7; CDR3aa: CASSQGTSASSSYEQYF; CDR3nt: TGTGCCAGCAGCCAAGGGACTAGCGCCTCCAGCTCCTACGAGCAGTACTTC
v_gene: TRBV7-9; abundance: -; d_gene: TRBD1; j_gene: TRBJ1-6; CDR3aa: CASSWGQTYNSPLHF; CDR3nt: TGTGCCAGCAGCTGGGGACAGACCTATAATTCACCCCTCCACTTT
v_gene: TRBV28; abundance: few; d_gene: TRBD1; j_gene: TRBJ1-1; CDR3aa: CASSPTTGVFTEAFF; CDR3nt: TGTGCCAGCAGTCCAACGACAGGGGTATTCACTGAAGCTTTCTTT
v_gene: TRBV4-3; abundance: once; d_gene: TRBD1; j_gene: TRBJ1-4; CDR3aa: CASSQLGQGQGKLFF; CDR3nt: TGCGCCAGCAGCCAACTGGGACAGGGCCAGGGAAAACTGTTTTTT
v_gene: TRBV19; abundance: -; d_gene: -; j_gene: TRBJ1-1; CDR3aa: CASSISGGRTEAFF; CDR3nt: TGTGCCAGTAGTATATCCGGAGGGAGGACTGAAGCTTTCTTT
v_gene: TRBV6-2/TRBV6-3; abundance: -; d_gene: -; j_gene: TRBJ2-1; CDR3aa: CASSPSGLAVNEQFF; CDR3nt: TGTGCCAGCAGTCCATCGGGGTTAGCGGTAAATGAGCAGTTCTTC
v_gene: TRBV6-1; abundance: -; d_gene: TRBD1; j_gene: TRBJ1-2; CDR3aa: CASSEDRVYGYTF; CDR3nt: TGTGCCAGCAGTGAGGACAGGGTCTATGGCTACACCTTC
v_gene: TRBV28; abundance: -; d_gene: -; j_gene: TRBJ2-5; CDR3aa: CASSLVGAEETQYF; CDR3nt: TGTGCCAGCAGTTTAGTGGGGGCAGAAGAGACCCAGTACTTC
v_gene: TRBV7-3; abundance: -; d_gene: -; j_gene: TRBJ2-5; CDR3aa: CASSLVVGAETQYF; CDR3nt: TGTGCCAGCAGCTTAGTGGTGGGAGCGGAGACCCAGTACTTC
v_gene: TRBV15; abundance: -; d_gene: TRBD1; j_gene: TRBJ2-5; CDR3aa: CATSIGQGRETQYF; CDR3nt: TGTGCCACCAGCATCGGACAGGGGAGAGAGACCCAGTACTTC
v_gene: TRBV7-3; abundance: -; d_gene: -; j_gene: TRBJ2-1; CDR3aa: CASSSEGLGSYNEQFF; CDR3nt: TGTGCCAGCAGCTCAGAGGGACTTGGCTCCTACAATGAGCAGTTCTTC
v_gene: TRBV25-1; abundance: -; d_gene: TRBD1; j_gene: TRBJ1-4; CDR3aa: CASSAGTGGEKLFF; CDR3nt: TGTGCCAGCAGTGCCGGGACAGGGGGCGAAAAACTGTTTTTT
v_gene: TRBV18; abundance: -; d_gene: TRBD1; j_gene: TRBJ1-2; CDR3aa: CASSGQGNYGYTF; CDR3nt: TGTGCCAGCTCGGGACAGGGCAACTATGGCTACACCTTC
v_gene: TRBV7-2; abundance: -; d_gene: TRBD2; j_gene: TRBJ2-7; CDR3aa: CASSSRSGGAYEQYF; CDR3nt: TGTGCCAGCAGCTCGAGGAGCGGGGGGGCCTACGAGCAGTACTTC
v_gene: TRBV7-2; abundance: -; d_gene: -; j_gene: TRBJ1-1; CDR3aa: CASSLGREMNTEAFF; CDR3nt: TGTGCCAGCAGCTTAGGACGGGAAATGAACACTGAAGCTTTCTTT
v_gene: TRBV19; abundance: -; d_gene: -; j_gene: TRBJ2-7; CDR3aa: CASSIDRSSEQYF; CDR3nt: TGTGCCAGTAGTATAGATCGTAGTTCCGAGCAGTACTTC
v_gene: TRBV5-1; abundance: -; d_gene: -; j_gene: TRBJ1-4; CDR3aa: CASSSGGADNEKLFF; CDR3nt: TGCGCCAGCAGCTCCGGGGGGGCTGATAATGAAAAACTGTTTTTT
v_gene: TRBV27; abundance: once; d_gene: -; j_gene: TRBJ1-1; CDR3aa: CASRLDRSIKNTEAFF; CDR3nt: TGTGCCAGCAGATTGGACAGAAGCATAAAGAACACTGAAGCTTTCTTT
v_gene: TRBV7-6; abundance: -; d_gene: -; j_gene: TRBJ2-1; CDR3aa: CASSKTTSYNEQFF; CDR3nt: TGTGCCAGCAGCAAGACTACCAGCTACAATGAGCAGTTCTTC
v_gene: TRBV9; abundance: -; d_gene: -; j_gene: TRBJ2-5; CDR3aa: CASGPLYQETQYF; CDR3nt: TGTGCCAGCGGGCCATTGTACCAAGAGACCCAGTACTTC
v_gene: TRBV5-1; abundance: -; d_gene: TRBD1; j_gene: TRBJ1-1; CDR3aa: CASRGGGGYTEAFF; CDR3nt: TGCGCCAGCAGAGGAGGGGGCGGGTACACTGAAGCTTTCTTT
v_gene: TRBV18; abundance: -; d_gene: TRBD2; j_gene: TRBJ2-1; CDR3aa: CASSSRDSGRPSSYNEQFF; CDR3nt: TGTGCCAGCTCATCCCGGGATAGCGGGCGCCCGAGCTCCTACAATGAGCAGTTCTTC
v_gene: TRBV7-9; abundance: -; d_gene: -; j_gene: TRBJ1-1; CDR3aa: CASAGGRGNTEAFF; CDR3nt: TGTGCCAGCGCGGGGGGCAGGGGAAACACTGAAGCTTTCTTT
v_gene: TRBV5-1; abundance: -; d_gene: TRBD1; j_gene: TRBJ1-1; CDR3aa: CASSSSGTGRNTEAFF; CDR3nt: TGCGCCAGCAGCTCGAGCGGGACAGGACGGAACACTGAAGCTTTCTTT
v_gene: TRBV6-5; abundance: -; d_gene: -; j_gene: TRBJ2-7; CDR3aa: CASNGDSYEQYF; CDR3nt: TGTGCCAGCAACGGGGATTCTTACGAGCAGTACTTC